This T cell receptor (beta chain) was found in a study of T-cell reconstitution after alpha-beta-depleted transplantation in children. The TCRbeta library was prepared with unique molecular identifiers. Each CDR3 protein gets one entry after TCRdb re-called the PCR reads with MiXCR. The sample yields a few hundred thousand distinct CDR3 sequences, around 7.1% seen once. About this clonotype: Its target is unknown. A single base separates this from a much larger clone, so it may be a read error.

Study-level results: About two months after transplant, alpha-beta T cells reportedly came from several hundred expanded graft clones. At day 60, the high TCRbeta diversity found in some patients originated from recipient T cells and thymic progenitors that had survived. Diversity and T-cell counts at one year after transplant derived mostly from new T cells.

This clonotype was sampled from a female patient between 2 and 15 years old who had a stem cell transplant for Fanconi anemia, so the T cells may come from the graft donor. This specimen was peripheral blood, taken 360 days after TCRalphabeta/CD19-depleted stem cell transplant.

CDR3 DNA: TGTGCCAGCAGCTTAAAGGGCAGAGAAAGGATCACAGATACGCAGTATTTT. It translates to CASSLKGRERITDTQYF. V gene TRBV11-3 combines with J gene TRBJ2-3; D ambiguous. V lost 2 bases, J lost 2 bases, and 17 bases lay in between. The CDR3 runs 17 residues. The germline V gene encodes CDR1 SGHNT and CDR2 YENEEA. Using reference TRBV11-3 and TRBJ2-3 for the parts outside the CDR3, the full variable domain is EAGVVQSPRYKIIEKKQPVAFWCNPISGHNTLYWYLQNLGQGPELLIRYENEEAVDDSQLPKDRFSAERLKGVDSTLKIQPAELGDSAVYLCASSLKGRERITDTQYFGPGTRLTVL.